The 15 T cell receptor beta chains below all came from one sample that was sequenced in a study of liver allograft versus peripheral blood T cells. Study in general: Transplanted livers and recipients' peripheral blood had their T cell receptor repertoires compared.

MiXCR was run by TCRdb on the reads, yielding one entry per CDR3 protein. In the table there are some 10,000 distinct CDR3 sequences, 19% of which are singletons. Source of these receptors: a human patient who had a liver transplant. Part of the T cell pool may stem from the graft donor.

In its sample, this clonotype is medium-sized (0.01 to 0.1%). This chain links TRBV6-5 with TRBJ2-2; D uncertain. Germline CDR1 and CDR2: MNHEY and SVGAGI. The CDR3 length is 15 residues. The V and J ends lost 2 bases and 2 bases respectively, with 9 bases between them. The chain's CDR3 is CASSYQSINTGELFF. The CDR3 nucleotides read TGTGCCAGCAGTTACCAGTCCATAAACACCGGGGAGCTGTTTTTT.

This clonotype was counted between two and nine times. J is TRBJ1-5 and V is TRBV20-1; D is uncertain. The germline V gene has CDR1 DFQATT and CDR2 SNEGSKA (reference sequence). V shed 5 bases and J shed 6 bases, with 17 bases lying between them. CDR3 size: 14 residues. CDR3 in DNA: TGCAGTGCTTTCGAGATCGCACCAGGTCAGCCCCAGCATTTT. Amino acid sequence: CSAFEIAPGQPQHF.

This clonotype is deemed medium-sized (0.01 to 0.1%). The CDR3 sequence is CASSPPVGAQHF. The CDR3 DNA reads TGTGCCAGCTCACCACCGGTCGGGGCCCAGCATTTT. V usage is TRBV18 and J usage is TRBJ1-5; D ambiguous. CDR3 size: 12 residues. V lost 0 bases, J lost 11 bases, and 8 bases lay in between. Germline V gene lookup returns CDR1 KGHSH and CDR2 LQKENI. Supplemented by reference TRBV18 and TRBJ1-5, the full variable domain reads NAGVMQNPRHLVRRRGQEARLRCSPMKGHSHVYWYRQLPEEGLKFMVYLQKENIIDESGMPKERFSAEFPKEGPSILRIQQVVRGDSAAYFCASSPPVGAQHFGDGTRLSIL.

Comment on this clonotype: This could be a read error, since a much larger clone is one nucleotide away. CDR3 loop: CASNPAGEIRQNIQYF. The CDR3 DNA is TGTGCCAGCAACCCGGCGGGGGAGATACGGCAAAACATTCAGTACTTC. The chain links TRBV6-2 or TRBV6-3 to TRBJ2-4; 7 bases match TRBD2. V shed 7 bases, J shed 5 bases, and the junction held 14 bases outside the gene matches. Germline V CDR1 and CDR2: MNHEY, SVGEGT. There are 16 residues in the CDR3.

Comment on this clonotype: A read error is possible here, since a much larger clone lies one base away. The CDR3 DNA follows: TGTGCCAGCAGCTCAGGGATGGCTACCCCTCGGAGCCCAGATACGCAGTATTTT. Protein product: CASSSGMATPRSPDTQYF. The V gene is TRBV11-2, the J gene TRBJ2-3, with D possibly TRBD1 on 5 matching bases. Trimming took 4 bases from V and 4 from J, leaving 24 bases between them. This CDR3 is 18 amino acids long. Looked up from germline, CDR1 is SGHAT and CDR2 is FQNNGV.

By share, this clonotype counts as medium-sized (0.01 to 0.1%). This chain uses TRBV6-5 with TRBJ1-1; no clear D. The germline gives CDR1 MNHEY, CDR2 SVGAGI. Trimming stripped 7 bases from V and 6 bases from J, with 15 bases between. The CDR3 spans 13 residues. Here the CDR3 reads CASTRTVTSEAFF. DNA of the CDR3: TGTGCCAGCACCAGGACTGTGACATCTGAAGCTTTCTTT.

This clonotype appeared a few times. This chain connects TRBV20-1 to TRBJ1-1; TRBD1 matches at 8 bases. The CDR3 extends over 14 amino acids. Unmatched junction bases numbered 12, after V lost 1 base and J lost 11 bases. Germline V gene sequence: CDR1 DFQATT, CDR2 SNEGSKA (reference sequence). The CDR3 here is CSARVPGRGREAFF. The CDR3 DNA is TGCAGTGCTAGAGTACCCGGCAGGGGGCGCGAGGCTTTCTTT.

This clonotype was detected only a few times. This chain uses TRBV20-1 with TRBJ2-1; TRBD1 matches 8 bases. Trimming removed 1 base from V and 2 bases from J; junction bases left unmatched: 4. Germline loops: CDR1 DFQATT, CDR2 SNEGSKA (reference sequence). This CDR3 region has 15 residues. This chain's CDR3 is CSARVGTGAYNEQFF. In DNA form, the CDR3 reads TGCAGTGCTAGAGTCGGGACAGGAGCCTACAATGAGCAGTTCTTC.

This clonotype is medium-sized in the sample. V gene TRBV6-6 combines with J gene TRBJ1-5; D is unclear. This CDR3 comprises 15 residues. V was pared by 4 bases and J by 2 bases, with 12 bases between. Germline CDR1 reads MNHNY; CDR2 reads SVGAGI (reference sequence). The CDR3 coding sequence is TGTGCCAGCAGTTCAGGAAGTGATGGCAATCAGCCCCAGCATTTT. Its protein is CASSSGSDGNQPQHF.

This clonotype was seen only a few times. This chain connects TRBV30 to TRBJ1-5; no definite D call. The CDR3 is made up of 13 amino acids. V gave up 0 bases and J gave up 4 bases, with 7 bases separating them. Germline V gives CDR1 GTSNPN, CDR2 SVGIG (reference sequence). Here the CDR3 DNA reads TGTGCCTGGAGTGTACGGAGAAATCAGCCCCAGCATTTT. It yields the protein CAWSVRRNQPQHF.

This clonotype was counted many times. The chain employs TRBV6-5 and TRBJ1-1; no firm D call. V was shortened by 0 bases and J by 0 bases, with 8 bases between the two germline ends. The CDR3 is 15 residues long. CDR1 is MNHEY, CDR2 SVGAGI, per germline. The CDR3 DNA follows: TGTGCCAGCAGTTACTCGAACACTTTGAACACTGAAGCTTTCTTT. The encoded protein is CASSYSNTLNTEAFF.

On this clonotype: This may be a read error: a much more frequent sequence differs by one nucleotide. The V and J genes are TRBV18 and TRBJ2-1; possibly TRBD1 for D (6 bases). The better agreement between TRBJ2-7 and the DNA end casts doubt on the J call. CDR1 and CDR2 (germline): KGHSH, LQKENI. CDR3 length: 16 amino acids. The CDR3 DNA reads TGTGCCAGCTCCCCCCCCGGACAGAACATATACAATGAGCAGTACTTC. Translated: CASSPPGQNIYNEQYF.

This clonotype rates as medium-sized. V usage is TRBV10-3 and J usage is TRBJ2-5; 8 bases map to TRBD1. Trimming removed 0 bases from V and 5 bases from J; junction bases left unmatched: 5. The CDR3 is made up of 15 amino acids. Germline values: CDR1 ENHRY, CDR2 SYGVKD. CDR3 coding DNA: TGTGCCATCAGTGAGTCGGACAGGGAATCGGAGACCCAGTACTTC. Protein: CAISESDRESETQYF.

V is TRBV20-1 and J is TRBJ2-3, with D perhaps given as TRBD1 or TRBD2 (6 bases each). Germline lookup yields CDR1 DFQATT and CDR2 SNEGSKA (reference sequence). Trimming stripped 3 bases from V and 0 bases from J, with 16 bases between. The CDR3 runs 16 residues. The CDR3 DNA sequence: TGCAGTGCTAGTTTGGGGGGCGCAGGCAGCACAGATACGCAGTATTTT. Residues: CSASLGGAGSTDTQYF.

This clonotype is deemed medium-sized. The chain recombines TRBV27 with TRBJ1-2; TRBD1 aligns across 11 bases. Germline trimming cut 5 bases from V and 8 bases from J; bases unmatched to any gene: 4. Germline V gene sequence: CDR1 MNHEY, CDR2 SMNVEV (reference sequence). This CDR3 is built from 13 residues. The CDR3 is CASSTGQGVGYTF. CDR3 sequence (DNA): TGTGCCAGCAGTACGGGACAGGGGGTGGGCTACACCTTC.